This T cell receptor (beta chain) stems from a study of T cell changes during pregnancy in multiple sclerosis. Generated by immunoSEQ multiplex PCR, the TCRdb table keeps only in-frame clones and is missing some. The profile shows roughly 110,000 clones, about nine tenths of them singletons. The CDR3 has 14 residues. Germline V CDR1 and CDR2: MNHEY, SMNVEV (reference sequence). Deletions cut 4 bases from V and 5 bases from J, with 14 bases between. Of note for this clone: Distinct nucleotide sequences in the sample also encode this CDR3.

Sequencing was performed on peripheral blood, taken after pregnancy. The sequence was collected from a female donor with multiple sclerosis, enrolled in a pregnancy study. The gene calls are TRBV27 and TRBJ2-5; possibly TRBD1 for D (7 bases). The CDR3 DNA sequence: TGTGCCAGCAGTTCGTCGACAGGGAGGGAGACCCAGTACTTC. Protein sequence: CASSSSTGRETQYF.